This T cell receptor (beta chain) was sequenced in a study of blood T cell repertoires in COVID-19. Grouping used clinical history reported by participants in a survey and questionnaire. The germline CDR1 and CDR2 sequences are SGHAT and FQNNGV. CDR3 length equals 15 residues. Trimming shortened V by 5 bases and J by 7 bases, and 17 bases separated the two germline ends. In the original processing: Amplifying reference gene primers gave estimates of nucleated cell counts. Generated by immunoSEQ multiplex PCR, the TCRdb table keeps only in-frame clones and is missing some. V and J calls and clone size are as listed in that table; D and trimming were resolved from the DNA. The sample lists 150,000 or so clones, 82% occurring once.

This clonotype was sampled from a man aged 55 to 70 who had recovered from COVID-19. Sequenced material: PBMCs or T cells enriched from blood (not recorded which). The V gene is TRBV11-2, the J gene TRBJ1-4, with D possibly matching TRBD1 (5 bases). In DNA, the CDR3 is TGTGCCAGCAGCCAAGGACGGGCGGGGGGTGAAAAACTGTTTTTT. It translates to CASSQGRAGGEKLFF. The complete variable domain, with remaining parts taken from reference TRBV11-2 and TRBJ1-4, reads EAGVAQSPRYKIIEKRQSVAFWCNPISGHATLYWYQQILGQGPKLLIQFQNNGVVDDSQLPKDRFSAERLKGVDSTLKIQPAKLEDSAVYLCASSQGRAGGEKLFFGSGTQLSVL.